This T cell receptor (beta chain) was profiled in a study of cytomegalovirus exposure and HLA in healthy donors. Study information: Within the Caucasian-associated ancestry cluster were roughly 81% of the roughly 400 genotyped donors. Findings of the study overall: In the analysis, some V segments, TRBV6-2 and TRBV6-3 included, were excluded as indistinguishable.

This clone was seen just once. Its target is not known. A read error may account for a junction end that differs from germline. This CDR3 is 14 amino acids long. Germline V CDR1 and CDR2: SGHNT, YYREEE (reference sequence). Both 60 Vbeta primers and 13 Jbeta primers went into the PCR. Sequenced by immunoSEQ multiplex PCR; TCRdb stores in-frame clones only, minus some. This sample carries about 190,000 clones, 78% of them seen once, and the ten largest clones take around 6.1%. This rearrangement joins TRBV5-4 to TRBJ1-2; tentative D call: TRBD1 (6 bases). The sequenced material came from PBMCs. The TCR sequence derives from a woman under 40 in good health and CMV-seropositive. The chain's CDR3 is CASSLGRGKYGYTF. Here the CDR3 DNA reads TGTGCCAGCAGTTTGGGCAGGGGAAAGTATGGCTACACCTTC.